These T cell receptor beta chains were read from a single sample in a study of blood T cell repertoires in COVID-19. Method: immunoSEQ multiplex PCR; TCRdb's copy keeps in-frame clones and lacks some. The sample yields around 250,000 clones, 84% seen once. The source material was peripheral blood. These receptors came from a woman between 40 and 55 years old who had recovered from COVID-19. Each CDR3 is given with its conserved first and last residue. A D gene is named only where the DNA matches it firmly. Clone size is stated in some rows and not others, as once, few, many or a class when expanded.

abundance: NA
len: 12
d_gene: NA
j_gene: TRBJ2-2
v_gene: TRBV11-2
CDR3nt: TGTGCCAGCAGCCAGAACACCGGGGAGCTGTTTTTT
CDR3aa: CASSQNTGELFF

abundance: NA
len: 15
d_gene: TRBD2
j_gene: TRBJ2-3
v_gene: TRBV6-1
CDR3nt: TGTGCCAGCAGTGACGCTAGCGGGGGCACAGATACGCAGTATTTT
CDR3aa: CASSDASGGTDTQYF

abundance: NA
len: 17
d_gene: TRBD2
j_gene: TRBJ2-3
v_gene: TRBV18
CDR3nt: TGTGCCAGCTCATCGGTACCACTAGCGGGGGGTAAAGATACGCAGTATTTT
CDR3aa: CASSSVPLAGGKDTQYF

abundance: NA
len: 12
d_gene: TRBD1
j_gene: TRBJ1-1
v_gene: TRBV13
CDR3nt: TGTGCCAGCAGCAGGACAGGTCGAGAAGCTTTCTTT
CDR3aa: CASSRTGREAFF

abundance: NA
len: 13
d_gene: TRBD1
j_gene: TRBJ2-3
v_gene: TRBV6-5
CDR3nt: TGTGCCAGCAGTCGACAGGGGACAGATACGCAGTATTTT
CDR3aa: CASSRQGTDTQYF

abundance: NA
len: 13
d_gene: NA
j_gene: TRBJ2-3
v_gene: TRBV18
CDR3nt: TGTGCCAGCTCACCCCCTGGAGTAGATACGCAGTATTTT
CDR3aa: CASSPPGVDTQYF

abundance: NA
len: 13
d_gene: NA
j_gene: TRBJ2-1
v_gene: TRBV12-3/TRBV12-4
CDR3nt: TGTGCCAGCAGTTTAGGAGGGATCCCTGAGCAGTTCTTC
CDR3aa: CASSLGGIPEQFF

abundance: once
len: 14
d_gene: NA
j_gene: TRBJ2-7
v_gene: TRBV5-1
CDR3nt: TGCGCCAGCAGCTTGACCCATCCGCGGTACGAGCAGTACTTC
CDR3aa: CASSLTHPRYEQYF

abundance: NA
len: 15
d_gene: NA
j_gene: TRBJ1-3
v_gene: TRBV7-9
CDR3nt: TGTGCCAGCAGCCGCGCAGGGGATACAGGAAACACCATATATTTT
CDR3aa: CASSRAGDTGNTIYF

abundance: NA
len: 13
d_gene: NA
j_gene: TRBJ1-1
v_gene: TRBV3-1/TRBV3-2
CDR3nt: TGTGCCAGCAGCCTAGGGGCTATTACTGAAGCTTTCTTT
CDR3aa: CASSLGAITEAFF

abundance: NA
len: 16
d_gene: TRBD1
j_gene: TRBJ2-4
v_gene: TRBV11-1
CDR3nt: TGTGCCAGCAGTTCCAGACAGGGTTGGGCCAAAAACATTCAGTACTTC
CDR3aa: CASSSRQGWAKNIQYF

abundance: once
len: 14
d_gene: TRBD2
j_gene: TRBJ2-7
v_gene: TRBV27
CDR3nt: TGTGCCAGCAGTTTAAACGGGGGGTTCTACGAGCAGTACTTC
CDR3aa: CASSLNGGFYEQYF

abundance: NA
len: 12
d_gene: NA
j_gene: TRBJ1-1
v_gene: TRBV28
CDR3nt: TGTGCCAGCAGTTTGAGTAACACTGAAGCTTTCTTT
CDR3aa: CASSLSNTEAFF

abundance: few
len: 15
d_gene: NA
j_gene: TRBJ2-2
v_gene: TRBV5-1
CDR3nt: TGCGCCAGCAGCCAAGCGTTGAGTAACACCGGGGAGCTGTTTTTT
CDR3aa: CASSQALSNTGELFF

abundance: NA
len: 12
d_gene: NA
j_gene: TRBJ1-4
v_gene: TRBV30
CDR3nt: TGTGCCTGGAGTGTACGAGGGGAAAAACTGTTTTTT
CDR3aa: CAWSVRGEKLFF

abundance: NA
len: 13
d_gene: NA
j_gene: TRBJ1-2
v_gene: TRBV5-4
CDR3nt: TGTGCCAGCAGCTTGGGACAGGACTATGGCTACACCTTC
CDR3aa: CASSLGQDYGYTF

abundance: NA
len: 15
d_gene: NA
j_gene: TRBJ1-1
v_gene: TRBV14
CDR3nt: TGTGCCAGCAGCAATGGGGTTCCAGGGAAATTGGGAGCTTTCTTT
CDR3aa: CASSNGVPGKLGAFF

abundance: NA
len: 15
d_gene: TRBD2
j_gene: TRBJ2-1
v_gene: TRBV10-3
CDR3nt: TGTGCCATCAGTGAGCGAGAGCGGGGGGCGAATGAGCAGTTCTTC
CDR3aa: CAISERERGANEQFF

abundance: few
len: 15
d_gene: TRBD2
j_gene: TRBJ2-5
v_gene: TRBV7-9
CDR3nt: TGTGCCAGCAGTCGAGCGGGGGGGCCACAAGAGACCCAGTACTTC
CDR3aa: CASSRAGGPQETQYF

abundance: NA
len: 13
d_gene: NA
j_gene: TRBJ1-6
v_gene: TRBV2
CDR3nt: TGTGCCAGCAGTGTCCCGGGAAATTCACCCCTCCACTTT
CDR3aa: CASSVPGNSPLHF

abundance: NA
len: 17
d_gene: NA
j_gene: TRBJ1-4
v_gene: TRBV11-3
CDR3nt: TGTGCCAGCAGCCCTTGGGCGGCGGGCGTCCCTAATGAAAAACTGTTTTTT
CDR3aa: CASSPWAAGVPNEKLFF

abundance: NA
len: 13
d_gene: TRBD2
j_gene: TRBJ2-4
v_gene: TRBV27
CDR3nt: TGTGCCAGCAGTTACGGGGGGATCAACATTCAGTACTTC
CDR3aa: CASSYGGINIQYF

abundance: NA
len: 15
d_gene: NA
j_gene: TRBJ1-4
v_gene: TRBV28
CDR3nt: TGTGCCAGCAGCGCCCATGTCGGGGGAAATGAAAAACTGTTTTTT
CDR3aa: CASSAHVGGNEKLFF

abundance: NA
len: 14
d_gene: NA
j_gene: TRBJ1-3
v_gene: TRBV19
CDR3nt: TGTGCCAGCTCTCTTTCCCGGGCTGGAAACACCATATATTTT
CDR3aa: CASSLSRAGNTIYF

abundance: NA
len: 15
d_gene: TRBD1
j_gene: TRBJ2-2
v_gene: TRBV24-1
CDR3nt: TGTGCCACCAGTGATGCAGACAGGGCGGCCGGGGAGCTGTTTTTT
CDR3aa: CATSDADRAAGELFF

abundance: NA
len: 18
d_gene: TRBD1
j_gene: TRBJ2-3
v_gene: TRBV5-1
CDR3nt: TGCGCCAGCGGTGCCGGGGGACAGGCCTTTTCTAGCACAGATACGCAGTATTTT
CDR3aa: CASGAGGQAFSSTDTQYF